These T cell receptor beta chains were read from a single sample in a study of T cell repertoires in cytomegalovirus infection. TCRdb independently ran MiXCR on the reads; one entry per CDR3 protein. The table shows a few hundred thousand distinct CDR3 sequences, with 9% to 9.5% occurring only once. The specimen was PBMCs. All receptors derive from a human donor in good health (CMV status not recorded). Some clones in this sample may be carry-over from other donors' samples. CDR3s include the opening cysteine and the closing phenylalanine or tryptophan. D genes are given only for firm matches. Rows may omit the clone size; those that give it use once, few, many or a size class.

D gene: TRBD1; J gene: TRBJ1-2; clone size: few; V gene: TRBV5-6; CDR3 DNA: TGTGCCAGCAGCTCCCTTGGTGGGGCAGGGGGCATCTATGGCTACACCTTC; CDR3 protein: CASSSLGGAGGIYGYTF
D gene: -; J gene: TRBJ2-1; clone size: many; V gene: TRBV7-2; CDR3 DNA: TGTGCCAGCAGCTCGGGAACGGAGCAGTTCTTC; CDR3 protein: CASSSGTEQFF
D gene: TRBD2; J gene: TRBJ2-1; clone size: few; V gene: TRBV20-1; CDR3 DNA: TGCAGTGATTCTGGACTAGCGGACAATGAGCAGTTCTTC; CDR3 protein: CSDSGLADNEQFF
D gene: -; J gene: TRBJ2-2; clone size: -; V gene: TRBV29-1; CDR3 DNA: TGCAGCGTTGAAAGAGGACTGGACACCGGGGAGCTGTTTTTT; CDR3 protein: CSVERGLDTGELFF
D gene: TRBD1; J gene: TRBJ1-1; clone size: -; V gene: TRBV11-1; CDR3 DNA: TGTGCCAGCAGCTCCCCCCCCCCCGGGACAGTGAACACTGAAGCTTTCTTT; CDR3 protein: CASSSPPPGTVNTEAFF
D gene: TRBD2; J gene: TRBJ2-7; clone size: -; V gene: TRBV5-1; CDR3 DNA: TGCGCCAGCAGCTTCCTTACTAGCGGGAGTGGAACCTACGAGCAGTACTTC; CDR3 protein: CASSFLTSGSGTYEQYF
D gene: TRBD1; J gene: TRBJ2-2; clone size: -; V gene: TRBV6-1; CDR3 DNA: TGTGCCAGTCCGAGGGGGCCCGGGGAGCTGTTTTTT; CDR3 protein: CASPRGPGELFF
D gene: -; J gene: TRBJ2-2; clone size: -; V gene: TRBV5-1; CDR3 DNA: TGCGCCAGCAGCTTCTTACATAACACCGGGGAGCTGTTTTTT; CDR3 protein: CASSFLHNTGELFF
D gene: TRBD1; J gene: TRBJ2-7; clone size: -; V gene: TRBV6-5; CDR3 DNA: TGTGCCAGCAGTTACAGAGGGACAGGGTATTCCGACACGCAGTACTTC; CDR3 protein: CASSYRGTGYSDTQYF
D gene: -; J gene: TRBJ2-2; clone size: many; V gene: TRBV19; CDR3 DNA: TGTGCCAGTAGTATAGGTAGGCGGAAGAACACCGGGGAGCTGTTTTTT; CDR3 protein: CASSIGRRKNTGELFF
D gene: -; J gene: TRBJ2-1; clone size: -; V gene: TRBV4-3; CDR3 DNA: TGCGCCAGCAGCCAAGATAATTCGGGGCGGCTTAGGTCCTACAATGAGCAGTTCTTC; CDR3 protein: CASSQDNSGRLRSYNEQFF
D gene: -; J gene: TRBJ2-7; clone size: -; V gene: TRBV29-1; CDR3 DNA: TGCAGCGTATCCAGAACCCAGGGCGGCGAGCAGTACTTC; CDR3 protein: CSVSRTQGGEQYF
D gene: -; J gene: TRBJ2-3; clone size: many; V gene: TRBV14; CDR3 DNA: TGTGCCAGCAGCCAAGCTAAGGACCTCAGCGCAGATACGCAGTATTTT; CDR3 protein: CASSQAKDLSADTQYF
D gene: TRBD1; J gene: TRBJ1-5; clone size: many; V gene: TRBV7-2; CDR3 DNA: TGTGCCAGCAGACTGGACAGGGAATCGGATAGCAATCAGCCCCAGCATTTT; CDR3 protein: CASRLDRESDSNQPQHF
D gene: TRBD2; J gene: TRBJ2-5; clone size: -; V gene: TRBV5-1; CDR3 DNA: TGCGCCAGCAGCTTACTAGCGGTCCGAGAGACCCAGTACTTC; CDR3 protein: CASSLLAVRETQYF